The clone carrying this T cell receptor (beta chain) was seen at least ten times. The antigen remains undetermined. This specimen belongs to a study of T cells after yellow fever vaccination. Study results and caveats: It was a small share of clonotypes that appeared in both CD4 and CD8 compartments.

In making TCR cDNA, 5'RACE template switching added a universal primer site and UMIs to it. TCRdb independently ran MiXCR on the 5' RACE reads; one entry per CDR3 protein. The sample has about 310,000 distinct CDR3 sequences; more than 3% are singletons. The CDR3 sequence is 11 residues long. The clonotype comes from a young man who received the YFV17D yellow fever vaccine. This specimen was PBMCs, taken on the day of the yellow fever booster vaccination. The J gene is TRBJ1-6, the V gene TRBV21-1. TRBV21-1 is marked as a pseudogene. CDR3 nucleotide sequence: TGTGCCAGCAGCGAAAATTCACCCCTCCACTTT. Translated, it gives CASSENSPLHF.